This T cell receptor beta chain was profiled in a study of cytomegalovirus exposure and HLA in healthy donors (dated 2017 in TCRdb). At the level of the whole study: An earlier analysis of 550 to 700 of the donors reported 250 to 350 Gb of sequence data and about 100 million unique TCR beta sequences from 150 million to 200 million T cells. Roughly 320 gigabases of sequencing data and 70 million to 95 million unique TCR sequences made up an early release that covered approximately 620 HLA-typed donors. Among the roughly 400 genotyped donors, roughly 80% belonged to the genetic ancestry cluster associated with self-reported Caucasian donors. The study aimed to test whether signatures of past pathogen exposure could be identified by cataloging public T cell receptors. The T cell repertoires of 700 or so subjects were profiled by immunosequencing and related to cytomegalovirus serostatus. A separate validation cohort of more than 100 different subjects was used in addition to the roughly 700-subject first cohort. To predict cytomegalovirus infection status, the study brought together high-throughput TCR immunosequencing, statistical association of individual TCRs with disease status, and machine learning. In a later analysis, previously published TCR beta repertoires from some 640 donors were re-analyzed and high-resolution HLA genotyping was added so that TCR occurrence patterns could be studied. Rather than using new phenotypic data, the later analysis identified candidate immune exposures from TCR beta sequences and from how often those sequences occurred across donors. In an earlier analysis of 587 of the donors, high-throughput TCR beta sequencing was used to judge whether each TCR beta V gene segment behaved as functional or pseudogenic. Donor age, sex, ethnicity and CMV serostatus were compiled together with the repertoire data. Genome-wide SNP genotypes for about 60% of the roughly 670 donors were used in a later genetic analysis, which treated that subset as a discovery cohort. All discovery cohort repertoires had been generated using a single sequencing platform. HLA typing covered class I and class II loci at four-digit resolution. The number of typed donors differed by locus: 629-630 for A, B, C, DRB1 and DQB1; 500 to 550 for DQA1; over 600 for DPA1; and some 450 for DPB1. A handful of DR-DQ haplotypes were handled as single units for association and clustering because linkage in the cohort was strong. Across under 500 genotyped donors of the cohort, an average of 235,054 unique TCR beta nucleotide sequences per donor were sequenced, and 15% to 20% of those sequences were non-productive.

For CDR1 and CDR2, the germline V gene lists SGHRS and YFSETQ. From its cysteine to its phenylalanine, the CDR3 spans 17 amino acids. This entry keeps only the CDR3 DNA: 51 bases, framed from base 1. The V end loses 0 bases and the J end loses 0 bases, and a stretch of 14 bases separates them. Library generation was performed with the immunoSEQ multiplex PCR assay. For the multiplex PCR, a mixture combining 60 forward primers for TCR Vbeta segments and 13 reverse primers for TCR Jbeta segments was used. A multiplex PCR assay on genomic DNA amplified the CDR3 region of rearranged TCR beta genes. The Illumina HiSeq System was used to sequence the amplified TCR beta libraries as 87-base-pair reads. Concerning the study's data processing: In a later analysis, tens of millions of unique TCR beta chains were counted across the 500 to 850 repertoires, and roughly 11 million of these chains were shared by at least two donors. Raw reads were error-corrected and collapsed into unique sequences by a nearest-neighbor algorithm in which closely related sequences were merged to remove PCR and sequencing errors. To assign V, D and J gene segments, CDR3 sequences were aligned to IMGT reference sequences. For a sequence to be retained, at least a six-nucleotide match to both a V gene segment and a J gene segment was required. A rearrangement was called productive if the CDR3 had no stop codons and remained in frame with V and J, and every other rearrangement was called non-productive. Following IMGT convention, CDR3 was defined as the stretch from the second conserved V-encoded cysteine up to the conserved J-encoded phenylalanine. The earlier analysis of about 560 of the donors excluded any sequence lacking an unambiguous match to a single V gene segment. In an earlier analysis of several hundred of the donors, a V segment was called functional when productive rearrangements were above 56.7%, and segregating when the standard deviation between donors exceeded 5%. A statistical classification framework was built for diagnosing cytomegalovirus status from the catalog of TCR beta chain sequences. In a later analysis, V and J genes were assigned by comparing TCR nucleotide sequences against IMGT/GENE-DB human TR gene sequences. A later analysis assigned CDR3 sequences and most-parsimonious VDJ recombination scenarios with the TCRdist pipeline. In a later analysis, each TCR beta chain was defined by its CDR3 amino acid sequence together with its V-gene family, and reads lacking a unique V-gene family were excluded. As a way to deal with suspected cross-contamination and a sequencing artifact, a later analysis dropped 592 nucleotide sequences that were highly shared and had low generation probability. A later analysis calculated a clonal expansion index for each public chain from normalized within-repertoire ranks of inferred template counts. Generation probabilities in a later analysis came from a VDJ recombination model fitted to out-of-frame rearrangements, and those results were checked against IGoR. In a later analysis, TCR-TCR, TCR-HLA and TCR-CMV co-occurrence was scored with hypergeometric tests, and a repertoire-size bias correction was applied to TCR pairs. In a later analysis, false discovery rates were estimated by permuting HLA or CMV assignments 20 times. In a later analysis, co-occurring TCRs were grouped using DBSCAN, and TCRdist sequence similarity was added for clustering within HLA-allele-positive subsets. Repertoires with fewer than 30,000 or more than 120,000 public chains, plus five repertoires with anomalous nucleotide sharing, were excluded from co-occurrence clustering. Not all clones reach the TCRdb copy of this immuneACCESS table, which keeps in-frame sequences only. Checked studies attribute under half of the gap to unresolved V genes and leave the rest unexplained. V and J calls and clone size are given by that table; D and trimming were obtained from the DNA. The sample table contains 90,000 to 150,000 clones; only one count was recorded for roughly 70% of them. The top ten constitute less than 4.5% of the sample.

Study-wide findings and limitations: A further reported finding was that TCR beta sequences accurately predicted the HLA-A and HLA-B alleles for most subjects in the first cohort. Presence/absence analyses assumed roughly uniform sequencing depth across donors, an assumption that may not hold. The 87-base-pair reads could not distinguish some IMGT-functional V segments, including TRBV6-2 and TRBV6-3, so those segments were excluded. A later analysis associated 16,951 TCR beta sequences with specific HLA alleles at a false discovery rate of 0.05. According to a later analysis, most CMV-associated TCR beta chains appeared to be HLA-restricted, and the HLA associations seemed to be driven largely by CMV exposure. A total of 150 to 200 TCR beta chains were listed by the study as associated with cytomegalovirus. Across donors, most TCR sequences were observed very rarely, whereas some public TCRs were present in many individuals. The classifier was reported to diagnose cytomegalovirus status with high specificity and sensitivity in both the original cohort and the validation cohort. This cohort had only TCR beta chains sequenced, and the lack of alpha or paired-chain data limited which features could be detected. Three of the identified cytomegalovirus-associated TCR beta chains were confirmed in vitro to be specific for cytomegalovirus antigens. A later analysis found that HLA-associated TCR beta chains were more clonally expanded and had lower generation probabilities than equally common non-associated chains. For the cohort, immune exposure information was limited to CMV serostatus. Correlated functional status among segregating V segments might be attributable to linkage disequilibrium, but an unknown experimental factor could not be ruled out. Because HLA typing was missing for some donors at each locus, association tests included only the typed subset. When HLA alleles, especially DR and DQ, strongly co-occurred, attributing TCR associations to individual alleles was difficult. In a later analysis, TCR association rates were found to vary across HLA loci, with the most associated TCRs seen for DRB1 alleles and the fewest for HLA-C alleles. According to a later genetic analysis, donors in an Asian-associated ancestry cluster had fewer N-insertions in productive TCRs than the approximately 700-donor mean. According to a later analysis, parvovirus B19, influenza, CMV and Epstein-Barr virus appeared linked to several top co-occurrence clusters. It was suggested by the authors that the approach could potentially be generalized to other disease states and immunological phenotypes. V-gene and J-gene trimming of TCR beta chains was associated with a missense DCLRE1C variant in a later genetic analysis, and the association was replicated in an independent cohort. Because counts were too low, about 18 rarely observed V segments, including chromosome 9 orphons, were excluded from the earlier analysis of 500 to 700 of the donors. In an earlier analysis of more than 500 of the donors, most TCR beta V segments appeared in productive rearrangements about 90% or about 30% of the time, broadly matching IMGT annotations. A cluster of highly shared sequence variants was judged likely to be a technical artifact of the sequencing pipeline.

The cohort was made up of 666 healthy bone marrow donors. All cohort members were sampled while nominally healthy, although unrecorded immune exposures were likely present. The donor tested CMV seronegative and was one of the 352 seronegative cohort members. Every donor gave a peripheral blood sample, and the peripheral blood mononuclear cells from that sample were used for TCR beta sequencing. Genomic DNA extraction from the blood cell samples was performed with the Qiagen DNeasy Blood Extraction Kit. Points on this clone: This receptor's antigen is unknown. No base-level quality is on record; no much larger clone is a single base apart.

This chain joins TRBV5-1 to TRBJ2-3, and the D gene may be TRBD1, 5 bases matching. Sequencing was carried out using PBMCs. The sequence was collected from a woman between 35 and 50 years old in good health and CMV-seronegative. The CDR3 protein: CASSLGARVASTDTQYF. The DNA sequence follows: TGCGCCAGCAGCTTGGGCGCCAGGGTGGCTAGCACAGATACGCAGTATTTT. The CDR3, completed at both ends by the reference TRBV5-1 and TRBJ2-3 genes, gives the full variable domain KAGVTQTPRYLIKTRGQQVTLSCSPISGHRSVSWYQQTPGQGLQFLFEYFSETQRNKGNFPGRFSGRQFSNSRSEMNVSTLELGDSALYLCASSLGARVASTDTQYFGPGTRLTVL.